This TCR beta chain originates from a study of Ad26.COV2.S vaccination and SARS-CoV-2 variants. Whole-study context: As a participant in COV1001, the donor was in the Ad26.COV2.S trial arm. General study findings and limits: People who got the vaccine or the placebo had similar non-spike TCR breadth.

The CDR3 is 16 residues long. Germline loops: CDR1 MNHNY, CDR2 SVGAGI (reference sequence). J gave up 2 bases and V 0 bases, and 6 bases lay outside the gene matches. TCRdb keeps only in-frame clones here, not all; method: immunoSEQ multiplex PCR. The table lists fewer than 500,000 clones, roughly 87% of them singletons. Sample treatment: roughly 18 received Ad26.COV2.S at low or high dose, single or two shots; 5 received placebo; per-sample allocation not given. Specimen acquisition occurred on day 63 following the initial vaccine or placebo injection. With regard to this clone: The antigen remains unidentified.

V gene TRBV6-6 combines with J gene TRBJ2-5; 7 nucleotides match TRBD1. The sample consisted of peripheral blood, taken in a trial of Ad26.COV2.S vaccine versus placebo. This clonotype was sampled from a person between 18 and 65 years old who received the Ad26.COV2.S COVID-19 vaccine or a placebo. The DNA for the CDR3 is TGTGCCAGCAGTTACTCTGGACAGGACCCACAAGAGACCCAGTACTTC. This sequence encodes CASSYSGQDPQETQYF.